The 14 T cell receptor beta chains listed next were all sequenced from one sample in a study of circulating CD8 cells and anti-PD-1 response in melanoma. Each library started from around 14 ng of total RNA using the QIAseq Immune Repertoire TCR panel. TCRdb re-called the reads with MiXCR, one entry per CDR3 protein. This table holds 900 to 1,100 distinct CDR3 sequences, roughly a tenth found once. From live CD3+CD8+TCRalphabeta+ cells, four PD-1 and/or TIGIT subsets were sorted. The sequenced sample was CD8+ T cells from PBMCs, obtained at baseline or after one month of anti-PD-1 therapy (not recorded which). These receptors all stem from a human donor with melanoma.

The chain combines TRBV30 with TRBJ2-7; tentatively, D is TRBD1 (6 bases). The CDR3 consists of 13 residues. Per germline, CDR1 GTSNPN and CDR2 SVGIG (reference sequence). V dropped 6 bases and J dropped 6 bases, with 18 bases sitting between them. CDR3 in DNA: TGTGCCTGTTATCCGGGACACGTAGGCGAGCAGTACTTC. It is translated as CACYPGHVGEQYF.

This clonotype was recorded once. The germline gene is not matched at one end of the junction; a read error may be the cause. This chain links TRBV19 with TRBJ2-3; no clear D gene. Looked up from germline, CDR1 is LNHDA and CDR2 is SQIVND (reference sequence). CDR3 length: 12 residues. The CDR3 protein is CASRTDTDTRYF. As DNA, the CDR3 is TGTGCCAGTAGGACGGATACAGATACGCGGTATTTT.

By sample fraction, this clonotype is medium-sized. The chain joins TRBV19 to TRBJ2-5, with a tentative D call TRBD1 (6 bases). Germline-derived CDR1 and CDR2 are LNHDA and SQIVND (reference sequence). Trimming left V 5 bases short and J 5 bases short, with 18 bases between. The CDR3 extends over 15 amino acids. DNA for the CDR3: TGTGCCAGTAGTCCGTCCCGGGCCAGGGGCGAGACCCAGTACTTC. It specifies CASSPSRARGETQYF.

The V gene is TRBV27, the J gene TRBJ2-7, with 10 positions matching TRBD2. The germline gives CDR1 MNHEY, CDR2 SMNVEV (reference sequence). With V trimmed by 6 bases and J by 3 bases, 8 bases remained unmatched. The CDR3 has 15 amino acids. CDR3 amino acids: CASSIAGGGDYEQYF. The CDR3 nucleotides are TGTGCCAGCAGCATAGCGGGAGGAGGGGACTACGAGCAGTACTTC.

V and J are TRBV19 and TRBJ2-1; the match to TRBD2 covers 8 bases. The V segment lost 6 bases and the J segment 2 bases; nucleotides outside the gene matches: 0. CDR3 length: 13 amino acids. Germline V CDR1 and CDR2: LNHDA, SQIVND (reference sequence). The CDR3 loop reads CASSGGAYNEQFF. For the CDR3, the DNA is TGTGCCAGTAGCGGGGGGGCCTACAATGAGCAGTTCTTC.

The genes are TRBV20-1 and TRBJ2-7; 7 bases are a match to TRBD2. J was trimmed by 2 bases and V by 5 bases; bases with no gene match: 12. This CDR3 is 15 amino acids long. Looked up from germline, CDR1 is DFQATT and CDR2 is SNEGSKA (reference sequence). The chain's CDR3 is CSAHSGGTLTYEQYF. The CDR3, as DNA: TGCAGTGCTCACTCCGGGGGGACCTTAACCTACGAGCAGTACTTC.

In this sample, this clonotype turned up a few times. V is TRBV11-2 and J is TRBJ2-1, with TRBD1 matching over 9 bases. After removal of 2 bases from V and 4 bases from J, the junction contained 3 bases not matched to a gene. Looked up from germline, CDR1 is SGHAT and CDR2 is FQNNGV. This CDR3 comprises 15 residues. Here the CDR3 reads CASSLRQGVYNEQFF. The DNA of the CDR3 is TGTGCCAGCAGCTTAAGACAGGGGGTATACAATGAGCAGTTCTTC.

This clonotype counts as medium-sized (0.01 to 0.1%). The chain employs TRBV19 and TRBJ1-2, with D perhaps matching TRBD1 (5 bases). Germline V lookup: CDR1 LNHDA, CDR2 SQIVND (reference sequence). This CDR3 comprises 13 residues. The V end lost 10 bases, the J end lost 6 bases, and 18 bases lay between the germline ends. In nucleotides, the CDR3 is TGTGCCATTTCCGACGGGGGAGTGAATGGCTACACCTTC. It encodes CAISDGGVNGYTF.

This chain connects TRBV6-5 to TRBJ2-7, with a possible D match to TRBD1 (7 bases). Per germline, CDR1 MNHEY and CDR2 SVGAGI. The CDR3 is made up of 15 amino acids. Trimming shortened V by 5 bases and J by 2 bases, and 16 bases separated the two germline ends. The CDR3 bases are TGTGCCAGCAGTGAACCAGGGGGGCAGACCTACGAGCAGTACTTC. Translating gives CASSEPGGQTYEQYF.

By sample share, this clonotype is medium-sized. The CDR3 loop is CASSVVGVGSPLHF. CDR3 nucleotide sequence: TGTGCCAGCAGCGTAGTAGGGGTCGGTTCACCCCTCCACTTT. The chain carries TRBV9 and TRBJ1-6; D possibly corresponds to TRBD1 (5 bases). V was trimmed by 0 bases and J by 9 bases, leaving 10 bases between them. CDR3 size: 14 residues. The germline V gene encodes CDR1 SGDLS and CDR2 YYNGEE.

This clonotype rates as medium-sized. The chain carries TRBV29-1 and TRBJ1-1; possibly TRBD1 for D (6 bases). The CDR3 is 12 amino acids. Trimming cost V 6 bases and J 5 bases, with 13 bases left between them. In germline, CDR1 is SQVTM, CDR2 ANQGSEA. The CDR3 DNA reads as TGCAGCGTCAATCCAGGGGAAACTGAAGCTTTCTTT. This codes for CSVNPGETEAFF.

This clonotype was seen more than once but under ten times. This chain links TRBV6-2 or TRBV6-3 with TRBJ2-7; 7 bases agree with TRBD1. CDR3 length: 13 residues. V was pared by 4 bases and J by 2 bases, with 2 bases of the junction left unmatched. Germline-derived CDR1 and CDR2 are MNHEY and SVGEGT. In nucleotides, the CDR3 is TGTGCCAGCAGTTGGGGACAGCCCTACGAGCAGTACTTC. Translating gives CASSWGQPYEQYF.

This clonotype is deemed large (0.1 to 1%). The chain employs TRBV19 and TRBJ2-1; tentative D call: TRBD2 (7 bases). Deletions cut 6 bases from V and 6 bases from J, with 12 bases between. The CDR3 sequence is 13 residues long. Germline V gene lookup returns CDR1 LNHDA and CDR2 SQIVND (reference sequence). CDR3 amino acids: CASSGAGANEQFF. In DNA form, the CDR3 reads TGTGCCAGTAGCGGGGCGGGGGCCAATGAGCAGTTCTTC.

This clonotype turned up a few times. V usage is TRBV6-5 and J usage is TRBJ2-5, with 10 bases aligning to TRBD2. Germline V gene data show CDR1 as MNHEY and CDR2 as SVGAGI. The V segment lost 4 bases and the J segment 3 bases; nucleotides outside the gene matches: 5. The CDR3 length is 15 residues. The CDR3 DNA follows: TGTGCCAGCAGTTCCACTGGACTAGCGGAAGAGACCCAGTACTTC. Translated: CASSSTGLAEETQYF.